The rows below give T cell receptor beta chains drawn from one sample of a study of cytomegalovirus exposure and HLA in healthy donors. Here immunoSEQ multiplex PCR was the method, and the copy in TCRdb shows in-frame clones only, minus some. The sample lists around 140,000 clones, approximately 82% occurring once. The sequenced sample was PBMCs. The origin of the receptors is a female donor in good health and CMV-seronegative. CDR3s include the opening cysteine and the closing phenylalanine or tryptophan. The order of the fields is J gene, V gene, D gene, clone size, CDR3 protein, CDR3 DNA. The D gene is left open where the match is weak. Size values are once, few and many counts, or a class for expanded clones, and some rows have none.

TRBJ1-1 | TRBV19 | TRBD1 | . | CASSMYPFGQGRNTEAFF | TGTGCCAGTAGTATGTATCCCTTCGGACAGGGTCGGAACACTGAAGCTTTCTTT
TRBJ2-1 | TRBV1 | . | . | CTSSQDQASGVYYNEQFF | TGCACCAGCAGCCAAGATCAGGCTAGCGGGGTTTATTACAATGAGCAGTTCTTC
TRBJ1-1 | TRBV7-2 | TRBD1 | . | CASNYYRQGTEAFF | TGTGCCAGCAACTACTACCGACAGGGCACTGAAGCTTTCTTT
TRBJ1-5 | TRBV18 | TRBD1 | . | CASSPSTGLDQPQHF | TGTGCCAGCTCACCGTCGACAGGGCTTGATCAGCCCCAGCATTTT
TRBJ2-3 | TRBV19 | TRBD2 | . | CASSRPGGDTDTQYF | TGTGCCAGTAGTCGCCCGGGGGGGGACACAGATACGCAGTATTTT
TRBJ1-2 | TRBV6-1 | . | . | CASSALLGDYGYTF | TGTGCCAGCAGTGCCCTTCTAGGGGACTATGGCTACACCTTC
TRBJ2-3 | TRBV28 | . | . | CASSLSYTQYF | TGTGCCAGCAGTTTATCGTATACGCAGTATTTT
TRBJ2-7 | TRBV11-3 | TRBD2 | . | CASSPMSSGSLYEQYF | TGTGCCAGCAGCCCGATGTCTAGCGGGAGTCTCTACGAGCAGTACTTC
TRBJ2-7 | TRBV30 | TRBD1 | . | CAWNPGQAAYEQYF | TGTGCCTGGAATCCGGGACAGGCGGCCTACGAGCAGTACTTC
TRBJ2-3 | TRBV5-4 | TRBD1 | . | CASSPPGQGTDTQYF | TGTGCCAGCAGCCCCCCGGGACAGGGCACAGATACGCAGTATTTT
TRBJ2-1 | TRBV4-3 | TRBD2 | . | CASSQGYSGLYNEQFF | TGCGCCAGCAGCCAAGGCTACTCGGGACTATACAATGAGCAGTTCTTC
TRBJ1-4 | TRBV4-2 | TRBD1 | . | CASSQERSGGGEKLFF | TGTGCCAGCAGCCAAGAGAGGTCAGGGGGCGGTGAAAAACTGTTTTTT
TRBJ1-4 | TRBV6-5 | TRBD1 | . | CASSYSGQGNEKLFF | TGTGCCAGCAGTTACTCGGGACAGGGAAACGAAAAACTGTTTTTT
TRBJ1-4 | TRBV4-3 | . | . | CASSQEWGLEEKLFF | TGCGCCAGCAGCCAAGAATGGGGGCTAGAGGAAAAACTGTTTTTT
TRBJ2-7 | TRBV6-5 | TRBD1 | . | CASSATGGSYEQYF | TGTGCCAGCAGTGCGACAGGGGGATCCTACGAGCAGTACTTC
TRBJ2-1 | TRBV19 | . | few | CASSLLQLVSNEQFF | TGTGCCAGTAGTCTCCTGCAACTAGTATCCAATGAGCAGTTCTTC
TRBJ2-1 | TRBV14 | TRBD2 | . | CASSQVVWTSGRASSYNEQFF | TGTGCCAGCAGCCAAGTCGTTTGGACTAGCGGGAGGGCGTCCTCCTACAATGAGCAGTTCTTC
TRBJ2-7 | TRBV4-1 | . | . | CASSQVTTTFYEQYF | TGCGCCAGCAGCCAAGTCACTACGACGTTCTACGAGCAGTACTTC
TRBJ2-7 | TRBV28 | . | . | CASSLGPNGAYEQYF | TGTGCCAGCAGTTTAGGTCCTAACGGAGCCTACGAGCAGTACTTC
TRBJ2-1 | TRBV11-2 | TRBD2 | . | CASSLLAGVNNEQFF | TGTGCCAGCAGCTTATTAGCGGGAGTCAACAATGAGCAGTTCTTC
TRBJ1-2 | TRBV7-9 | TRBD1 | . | CASSSGQDGYTF | TGTGCCAGCAGCTCCGGACAGGACGGCTACACCTTC
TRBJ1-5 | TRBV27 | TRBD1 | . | CASSRSKQGAGNQPQHF | TGTGCCAGCAGCCGAAGCAAGCAGGGGGCCGGCAATCAGCCCCAGCATTTT
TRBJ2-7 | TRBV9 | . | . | CASSPHSDSDEQYF | TGTGCCAGCAGCCCTCACTCAGACAGCGACGAGCAGTACTTC
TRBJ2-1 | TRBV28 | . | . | CASSEHPNYNEQFF | TGTGCCAGCTCCGAGCATCCAAACTACAATGAGCAGTTCTTC
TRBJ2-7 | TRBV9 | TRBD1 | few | CASSPGGTNSYEQYF | TGTGCCAGCAGCCCAGGGGGCACGAACTCCTACGAGCAGTACTTC
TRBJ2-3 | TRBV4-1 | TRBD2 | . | CASSPRLAGSTDTQYF | TGCGCCAGCAGCCCACGACTAGCGGGTAGTACAGATACGCAGTATTTT
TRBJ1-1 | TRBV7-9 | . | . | CASSAGTRTFTEAFF | TGTGCCAGCAGCGCCGGGACACGAACATTCACTGAAGCTTTCTTT
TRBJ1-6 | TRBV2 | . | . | CASRFSPTDYNSPLHF | TGTGCCAGCAGATTCAGCCCGACAGATTATAATTCACCCCTCCACTTT
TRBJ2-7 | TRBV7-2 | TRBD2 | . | CASSLAAGAYEQYF | TGTGCCAGCAGCTTAGCTGCGGGAGCCTACGAGCAGTACTTC
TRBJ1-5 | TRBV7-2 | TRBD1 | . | CASSLGTGNQPQHF | TGTGCCAGCAGCTTAGGGACAGGAAATCAGCCCCAGCATTTT
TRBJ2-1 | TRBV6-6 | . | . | CASSYGLVGRYNEQFF | TGTGCCAGCAGTTACGGTTTAGTTGGTCGGTACAATGAGCAGTTCTTC
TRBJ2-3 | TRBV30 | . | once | CAWSVHNTDTQYF | TGTGCCTGGAGTGTACACAACACAGATACGCAGTATTTT